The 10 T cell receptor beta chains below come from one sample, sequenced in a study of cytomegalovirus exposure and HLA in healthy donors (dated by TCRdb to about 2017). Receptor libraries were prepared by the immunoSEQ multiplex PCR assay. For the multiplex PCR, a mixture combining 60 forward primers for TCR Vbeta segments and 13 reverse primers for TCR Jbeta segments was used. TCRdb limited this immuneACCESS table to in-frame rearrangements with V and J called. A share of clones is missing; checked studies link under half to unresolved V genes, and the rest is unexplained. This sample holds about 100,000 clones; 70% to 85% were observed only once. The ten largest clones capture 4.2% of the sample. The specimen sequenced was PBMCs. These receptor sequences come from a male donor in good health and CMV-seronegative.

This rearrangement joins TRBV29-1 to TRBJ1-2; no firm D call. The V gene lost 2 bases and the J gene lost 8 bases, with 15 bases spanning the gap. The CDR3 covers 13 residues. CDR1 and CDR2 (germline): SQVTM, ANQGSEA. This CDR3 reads CSVERPPGKGYTF. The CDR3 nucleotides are TGCAGCGTTGAACGTCCTCCGGGTAAAGGCTACACCTTC.

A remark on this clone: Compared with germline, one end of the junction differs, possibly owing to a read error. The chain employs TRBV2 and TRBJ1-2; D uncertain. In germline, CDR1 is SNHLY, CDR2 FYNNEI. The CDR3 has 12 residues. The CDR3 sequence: CASGESSYGYTF. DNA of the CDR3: TGTGCCAGCGGTGAGAGCTCTTATGGCTACACCTTC.

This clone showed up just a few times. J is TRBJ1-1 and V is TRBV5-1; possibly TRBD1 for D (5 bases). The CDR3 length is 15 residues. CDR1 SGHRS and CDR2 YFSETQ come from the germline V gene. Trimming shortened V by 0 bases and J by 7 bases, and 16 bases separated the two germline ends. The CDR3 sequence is CASSLGAQVNIEAFF. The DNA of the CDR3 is TGCGCCAGCAGCTTGGGGGCACAGGTGAATATTGAAGCTTTCTTT.

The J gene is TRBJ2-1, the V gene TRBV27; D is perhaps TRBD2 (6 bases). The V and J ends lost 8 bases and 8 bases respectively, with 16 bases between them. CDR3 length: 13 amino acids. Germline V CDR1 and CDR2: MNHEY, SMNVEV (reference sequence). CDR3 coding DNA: TGTGCCAGCGGACTTGTCGGGAGCGATGAGCAGTTCTTC. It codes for CASGLVGSDEQFF.

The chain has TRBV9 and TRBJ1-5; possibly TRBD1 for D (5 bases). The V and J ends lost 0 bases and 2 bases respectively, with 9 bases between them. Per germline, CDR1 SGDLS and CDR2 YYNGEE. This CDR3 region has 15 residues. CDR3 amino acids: CASSVGGGGNQPQHF. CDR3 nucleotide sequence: TGTGCCAGCAGCGTAGGGGGGGGAGGCAATCAGCCCCAGCATTTT.

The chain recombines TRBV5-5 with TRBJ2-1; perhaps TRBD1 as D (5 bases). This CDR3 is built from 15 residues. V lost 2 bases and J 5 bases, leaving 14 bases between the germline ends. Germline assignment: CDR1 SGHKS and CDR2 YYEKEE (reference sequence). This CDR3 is CASSLGRQGHNEQFF. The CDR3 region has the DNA TGTGCCAGCAGCTTAGGGCGGCAGGGTCACAATGAGCAGTTCTTC. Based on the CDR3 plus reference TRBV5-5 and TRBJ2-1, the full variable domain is DAGVTQSPTHLIKTRGQQVTLRCSPISGHKSVSWYQQVLGQGPQFIFQYYEKEERGRGNFPDRFSARQFPNYSSELNVNALLLGDSALYLCASSLGRQGHNEQFFGPGTRLTVL.

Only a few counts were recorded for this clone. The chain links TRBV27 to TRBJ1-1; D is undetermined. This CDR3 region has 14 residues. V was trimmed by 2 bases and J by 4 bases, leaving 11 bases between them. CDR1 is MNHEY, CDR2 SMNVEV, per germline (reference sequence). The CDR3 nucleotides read TGTGCCAGCAGTTTAGCGGTGGCGAGCACTGAAGCTTTCTTT. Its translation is CASSLAVASTEAFF.

The CDR3: CASSWTGGRETQYF. In DNA form, the CDR3 reads TGTGCCAGCTCCTGGACAGGGGGCAGGGAGACCCAGTACTTC. The rearrangement joins TRBV18 to TRBJ2-5, with 11 nucleotides matching TRBD1. J was trimmed by 5 bases and V by 6 bases; bases with no gene match: 5. The CDR3 consists of 14 residues. From germline, CDR1 is KGHSH and CDR2 LQKENI.

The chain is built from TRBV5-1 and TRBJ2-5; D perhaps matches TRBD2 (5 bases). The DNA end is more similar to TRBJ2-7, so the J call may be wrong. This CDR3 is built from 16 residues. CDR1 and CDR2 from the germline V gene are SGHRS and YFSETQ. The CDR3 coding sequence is TGCGCCAGCAGCTTTCAAAATAGCGTAACGCGGTACGAGCAGTACTTC. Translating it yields CASSFQNSVTRYEQYF.

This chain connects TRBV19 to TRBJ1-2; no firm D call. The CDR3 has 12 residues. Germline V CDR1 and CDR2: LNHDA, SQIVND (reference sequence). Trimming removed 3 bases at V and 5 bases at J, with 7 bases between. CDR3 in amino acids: CASSIGPYGYTF. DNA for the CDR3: TGTGCCAGTAGTATTGGGCCATATGGCTACACCTTC.